Below, one T cell receptor beta chain is given with its context. These data come from a study of blood T cell repertoires in COVID-19. Study summary: COVID-19 samples collected from the United States, Italy and Spain covered acute and convalescent phases.

The CDR3 consists of 16 residues. V lost 0 bases and J lost 5; bases outside the gene matches: 7. Germline CDR1 reads MNHNY; CDR2 reads SVGAGI (reference sequence). Profiled with immunoSEQ multiplex PCR; TCRdb holds only in-frame clones, not every one. This table holds around 54,000 clones, less than 95% found once. The sequence derives from a woman aged 40 to 50 with active COVID-19. This chain links TRBV6-6 with TRBJ2-3, with 8 bases identical to TRBD1. The specimen was peripheral blood. The CDR3 region is CASSYSVQGAIDTQYF. The CDR3 bases are TGTGCCAGCAGTTACTCAGTCCAGGGGGCGATAGATACGCAGTATTTT.